This record concerns one TCR beta chain sequence. These data originate in a study of cytomegalovirus exposure and HLA in healthy donors. Germline CDR1 is MNHEY and CDR2 is SMNVEV (reference sequence). V trimming: 7 bases; J trimming: 2 bases; junction bases outside the gene matches: 13. The CDR3 consists of 16 residues. TCRdb keeps only in-frame clones here, not all; method: immunoSEQ multiplex PCR. Of roughly 120,000 clones listed, 70% to 90% are singletons. This receptor was obtained from a woman aged 25 to 39 in good health and CMV-seronegative. Sequencing was done on a sample of PBMCs. The V gene is TRBV27, the J gene TRBJ2-7; 8 nucleotides agree with TRBD2. CDR3 in amino acids: CASTSPRGGPPYEQYF. The CDR3 DNA follows: TGTGCCAGCACCTCTCCTCGGGGGGGGCCACCCTACGAGCAGTACTTC.